This T cell receptor beta chain was identified in a study of cytomegalovirus exposure and HLA in healthy donors. The study's findings and limits: Some TCR beta chains (164 of them) were listed as cytomegalovirus-associated. As a later analysis revealed, the rate of TCR association differed by HLA locus, with DRB1 most and HLA-C fewest.

This CDR3 has 14 amino acids. Trimming pared 5 bases from V and 2 bases from J, leaving 11 bases between. Germline V gene sequence: CDR1 SGHAT, CDR2 FQNNGV. Both 60 Vbeta primers and 13 Jbeta primers went into the PCR. Data came from immunoSEQ multiplex PCR; TCRdb stores just in-frame clones and leaves some out. The sample holds 95,000 to 150,000 clones, 70% to 80% seen once. A remark on this clone: As yet, its antigen is unknown.

The chain carries TRBV11-2 and TRBJ2-3; D perhaps matches TRBD2 (6 bases). This sequence was found in a woman between 50 and 59 years old in good health and CMV-seropositive. The sample was PBMCs. The CDR3: CASSTSSNTDTQYF. CDR3 DNA sequence: TGTGCCAGCAGCACTAGCTCGAACACAGATACGCAGTATTTT.